The present T cell receptor (beta chain) was sequenced within a study of response to subunit inactivated influenza vaccine. Trimming removed 7 bases at V and 1 base at J, with 17 bases between. Germline V gene sequence: CDR1 SEHNR, CDR2 FQNEAQ (reference sequence). The CDR3 sequence is 16 residues long. General study results and limits: Authors suggested that a seasonal influenza vaccination recruits few new T cells each time.

This clonotype was recorded a few times. Its antigen is undetermined. TCRdb independently ran MiXCR on the RT-PCR reads; one entry per CDR3 protein. The sample has approximately 500,000 distinct CDR3 sequences; 10% to 15% are singletons. The gene calls are TRBV7-9 and TRBJ2-1; a possible D gene is TRBD2 (6 bases). This clonotype was sampled from a man aged 45-60 years who received an inactivated influenza vaccine. This specimen consisted of PBMCs from blood, obtained roughly 6 weeks after vaccination. The CDR3 DNA is TGTGCCAGCACCCCCAACTCCGGAGGGTCCTACAATGAGCAGTTCTTC. Its translation: CASTPNSGGSYNEQFF.